This T cell receptor beta chain was documented in a study of blood T cells in healthy people across ages. This CDR3 contains 13 residues. From germline, CDR1 is SQVTM and CDR2 ANQGSEA. Trimming removed 3 bases from V and 7 bases from J, with 16 bases in between. Study-wide points: The study found more naive CD4+ cells and higher diversity in long-lived than aged donors. Because sorting was not performed, PBMCs prevented conclusive naive versus antigen-experienced comparison.

This clonotype has at least ten counts. The target antigen is unknown. Next came a second PCR, run for roughly 6 to 11 cycles, which used a sample-barcoded 5' primer along with a J-beta primer mix. MiXCR, applied by TCRdb to the 5' RACE reads, yields one record per CDR3 protein. The repertoire has hundreds of thousands of distinct CDR3 sequences, 46% of them found once; the top ten carry around 18%. PBMCs were isolated at a quantity of at least 7 million per sample. The receptor was isolated from an elderly man in good health. The specimen was blood. The chain carries TRBV29-1 and TRBJ2-7; TRBD1 is a possible D gene (6 bases). As DNA, the CDR3 is TGCAGCGTTGAGCCAGCAGGGGCGGATGAGCAGTACTTC. It translates to CSVEPAGADEQYF.